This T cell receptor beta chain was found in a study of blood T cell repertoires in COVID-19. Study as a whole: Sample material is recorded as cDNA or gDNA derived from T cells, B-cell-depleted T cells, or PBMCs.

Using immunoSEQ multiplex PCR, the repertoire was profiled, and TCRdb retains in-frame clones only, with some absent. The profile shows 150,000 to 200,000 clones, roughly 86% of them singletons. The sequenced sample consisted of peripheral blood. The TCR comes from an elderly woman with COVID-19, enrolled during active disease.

As DNA, the CDR3 is TGTGCCAGTAGTACCAGACAGGCCCCGAACACCGGGGAGCTGTTTTTT. It encodes CASSTRQAPNTGELFF. This chain uses TRBV19 with TRBJ2-2; perhaps TRBD1 as D (6 bases). The CDR3 extends over 16 amino acids. Germline lookup yields CDR1 LNHDA and CDR2 SQIVND (reference sequence). V was clipped by 4 bases and J by 0 bases, with 12 bases between them.